The source of this T cell receptor (beta chain) is a study of cytomegalovirus exposure and HLA in healthy donors (TCRdb year 2017). Study-wide context: An earlier analysis of some 620 of the donors reported 250 to 350 Gb of sequence data and 100 million to 120 million unique TCR beta sequences obtained from around 180 million T cells. Among 398 genotyped donors of the cohort, an average of roughly 240,000 unique TCR beta nucleotide sequences were sequenced per donor, 15% to 20% of them non-productive. An early release covering roughly 600 HLA-typed donors comprised about 300 gigabases of sequencing data and tens of millions of unique TCR sequences. The number of typed donors differed by locus: 629-630 for A, B, C, DRB1 and DQB1; 500 to 550 for DQA1; 606 for DPA1; and around 490 for DPB1. In a later genetic analysis, genome-wide SNP genotypes for about three fifths of the roughly 670 donors were used, and that subset was treated as a discovery cohort. To decide whether each TCR beta V gene segment behaved as functional or pseudogenic, an earlier analysis of fewer than 750 of the donors relied on high-throughput TCR beta sequencing. Of the 300 to 450 genotyped donors, more than 75% were placed in the genetic ancestry cluster associated with self-reported Caucasian donors. High-throughput TCR immunosequencing, statistical association of individual TCRs with disease status, and machine learning were combined to predict cytomegalovirus infection status. HLA typing covered class I and class II loci at four-digit resolution. Every repertoire in the discovery cohort had been generated on one and the same sequencing platform. Besides the first cohort of hundreds of subjects, a separate validation cohort made up of 120 different subjects was used. Using immunosequencing, the study profiled T cell repertoires from fewer than 700 subjects and related those repertoires to cytomegalovirus serostatus. A later analysis re-examined previously published TCR beta repertoires from several hundred donors and added high-resolution HLA genotyping to investigate patterns of TCR occurrence. Rather than drawing on any new phenotypic data, the later analysis identified candidate immune exposures from TCR beta sequences and the way those sequences occurred across donors. The study aimed to test whether signatures of past pathogen exposure could be identified by cataloging public T cell receptors. Donor age, sex, ethnicity and CMV serostatus were collected together with the repertoire data. Roughly 5 DR-DQ haplotypes were handled as single units for association and clustering, since linkage in the cohort was strong.

The cohort comprised 710 or so healthy bone marrow donors. All cohort members were sampled while nominally healthy, although unrecorded immune exposures were likely present. The donor tested CMV seropositive and was one of the 289 seropositive cohort members. A peripheral blood sample was provided by each donor, and peripheral blood mononuclear cells were used for TCR beta sequencing. The Qiagen DNeasy Blood Extraction Kit was used to extract genomic DNA from the blood cell samples. The investigation overall reported the following: In a later analysis, most CMV-associated TCR beta chains were found to appear HLA-restricted, with HLA associations seemingly driven largely by CMV exposure. Broadly in line with IMGT annotations, most TCR beta V segments showed up in productive rearrangements about 87% or about 30% of the time in an earlier analysis of around 550 of the donors. For the cohort, immune exposure information was limited to CMV serostatus. Correlated functional status among segregating V segments might be attributable to linkage disequilibrium, but an unknown experimental factor could not be ruled out. Because HLA typing was missing for some donors at each locus, association tests included only the typed subset. According to a later genetic analysis, donors in an Asian-associated ancestry cluster had fewer N-insertions in productive TCRs than the approximately 670-donor mean. A cluster of highly shared sequence variants was judged likely to represent a technical artifact of the sequencing pipeline. A further reported finding was that TCR beta sequences accurately predicted the HLA-A and HLA-B alleles for most subjects in the first cohort. Presence/absence analyses assumed roughly uniform sequencing depth across donors, an assumption that may not hold. In a later analysis, 15,000 to 20,000 TCR beta sequences were associated with specific HLA alleles at a false discovery rate of 0.05. According to a later analysis, parvovirus B19, influenza, CMV and Epstein-Barr virus appeared linked to several top co-occurrence clusters. When HLA alleles, especially DR and DQ, strongly co-occurred, TCR associations were difficult to assign to individual alleles. A later analysis found that TCR association rates varied across HLA loci, with DRB1 alleles showing the most associated TCRs and HLA-C alleles the fewest. The classifier was reported to diagnose cytomegalovirus status with high specificity and sensitivity in both the original cohort and the validation cohort. The authors suggested that the approach could potentially be generalized to other disease states and immunological phenotypes. V-gene and J-gene trimming of TCR beta chains was associated with a missense DCLRE1C variant in a later genetic analysis, and the association was replicated in an independent cohort. Most TCR sequences were observed very rarely across donors, whereas some public TCRs were present in many individuals. Only TCR beta chains were sequenced in this cohort, and the absence of alpha or paired-chain data limited detectable features. Fewer than 20 rarely observed V segments, including chromosome 9 orphons, were excluded from the earlier analysis of some 590 of the donors because counts were too low. A few of the identified cytomegalovirus-associated TCR beta chains were confirmed in vitro to be specific for cytomegalovirus antigens. Some IMGT-functional V segments, including TRBV6-2 and TRBV6-3, could not be told apart with the 87-base-pair reads, so those segments were excluded. A later analysis found that HLA-associated TCR beta chains were more clonally expanded and had lower generation probabilities than equally common non-associated chains. The study listed 164 TCR beta chains as associated with cytomegalovirus.

The library was produced with the immunoSEQ multiplex PCR assay. For the multiplex PCR, a mixture combining 60 forward primers for TCR Vbeta segments and 13 reverse primers for TCR Jbeta segments was used. The CDR3 region of rearranged TCR beta genes was amplified from genomic DNA by a multiplex PCR assay. The Illumina HiSeq System was used to sequence the amplified TCR beta libraries as 87-base-pair reads. The original pipeline was this. A later analysis counted about 82 million unique TCR beta chains across the 666 repertoires, and some 11 million of these chains were shared by at least two donors. Raw reads were error-corrected and collapsed into unique sequences by a nearest-neighbor algorithm in which closely related sequences were merged to remove PCR and sequencing errors. To assign V, D and J gene segments, CDR3 sequences were aligned to IMGT reference sequences. Each retained sequence needed at least a six-nucleotide match to both a V gene segment and a J gene segment. Rearrangements were classified as productive when the CDR3 lacked stop codons and remained in frame with V and J, and all other rearrangements were classified as non-productive. Following IMGT convention, CDR3 was defined as the stretch from the second conserved V-encoded cysteine to the conserved J-encoded phenylalanine. In an earlier analysis of around 600 of the donors, sequences lacking an unambiguous match to a single V gene segment were excluded. An earlier analysis of 587 of the donors called V segments functional above 56.7% productive rearrangements and segregating when the between-donor standard deviation exceeded 5%. To diagnose cytomegalovirus status from the catalog of TCR beta chain sequences, a statistical classification framework was built. In a later analysis, V and J genes were assigned by comparing TCR nucleotide sequences against IMGT/GENE-DB human TR gene sequences. Using the TCRdist pipeline, a later analysis assigned CDR3 sequences along with most-parsimonious VDJ recombination scenarios. A later analysis defined each TCR beta chain by its CDR3 amino acid sequence plus V-gene family, and excluded reads lacking a unique V-gene family. To address suspected cross-contamination and a sequencing artifact, a later analysis removed a few hundred highly shared, low-generation-probability nucleotide sequences. In a later analysis, a clonal expansion index was calculated for each public chain from normalized within-repertoire ranks of inferred template counts. A later analysis computed generation probabilities with a VDJ recombination model fitted to out-of-frame rearrangements, and checked the results against IGoR. Hypergeometric tests were used in a later analysis to score TCR-TCR, TCR-HLA and TCR-CMV co-occurrence, with a repertoire-size bias correction applied to the TCR pairs. To estimate false discovery rates, a later analysis permuted the HLA or CMV assignments 20 times. A later analysis grouped co-occurring TCRs with DBSCAN, adding TCRdist sequence similarity when clustering within HLA-allele-positive subsets. Repertoires with fewer than 30,000 or more than 120,000 public chains were left out of co-occurrence clustering, as were four to six repertoires with anomalous nucleotide sharing. TCRdb re-hosts the immuneACCESS table, in-frame sequences only. Its copies lack some clones; in the studies checked, an unresolved V gene accounts for under half of them, and the cause for the rest is not known. V and J calls and clone size are given by that table; D and trimming were obtained from the DNA. The sample yields 75,000 to 90,000 clones; around 10% were counted once. The top ten clonotypes cover approximately 24% of the sample.

Remarks on this clone: The specificity of this receptor is unknown. Base qualities were left out, and no much larger clone turns up one base away.

The CDR3 covers 14 residues, taking in both the cysteine and the phenylalanine. Only the CDR3 DNA is retained, 42 bases long and in frame from the first base. V loses 5 bases at its end and J loses 8 bases; junction bases beyond the gene matches: 9. As encoded in the germline V gene, CDR1 is SGHNT while CDR2 is YENEEA. The sequence was collected from a man aged 60 to 69 in good health and CMV-seropositive. The chain is encoded by TRBV11-3 joined to TRBJ2-1, with 7 junctional bases fitting TRBD2. Sample: PBMCs. The base sequence is TGTGCCAGCAGCCCCAGCGGGGCGGTCCATGAGCAGTTCTTC. Its translation is CASSPSGAVHEQFF.